The 16 T cell receptor beta chains below all came from one sample that was sequenced in a study of T-cell memory formation after mild COVID-19 (dated by TCRdb to the early 2020s). The library was produced with 5' RACE. The sequencing machine was an Illumina NovaSeq 6000. Starting from the raw public reads, TCRdb applied fastp trimming at Q25, assembled clones with MiXCR and retained in-frame beta chains. All rows with the same CDR3 protein become a single entry with the most common DNA and genes. This sample has 350,000 to 450,000 distinct CDR3 sequences in its table, and around 28% of those were observed once. Of the sample, approximately 13% is held by the ten largest clones. The sequencing sample was made of PBMCs or a T cell subset sorted from them (not recorded which). The receptors originated from an adult woman who had mild COVID-19 (a few samples of this study predate the infection). The sample titles of this study are shuffled in the database, so cell type and time point are left out; the donor was told from shared clones.

The chain has TRBV6-2 or TRBV6-3 and TRBJ2-7; weak D call: TRBD1 (6 bases). Looked up from germline, CDR1 is MNHEY and CDR2 is SVGEGT. This CDR3 has 14 amino acids. V was cut by 5 bases and J by 3 bases, with 14 bases left in between. The CDR3 protein is CASSPDRTVYEQYF. The CDR3 nucleotides read TGTGCCAGCAGTCCGGATAGGACAGTCTACGAGCAGTACTTC.

This clonotype was detected only a few times. V is TRBV5-6 and J is TRBJ2-7, with D uncertain. Trimming removed 0 bases at V and 3 bases at J, with 7 bases between. The CDR3 sequence is 13 residues long. Germline loops: CDR1 SGHDT, CDR2 YYEEEE. The DNA of the CDR3 is TGTGCCAGCAGCTTGGGGTACCACTACGAGCAGTACTTC. This gives the protein CASSLGYHYEQYF.

The chain combines TRBV20-1 with TRBJ2-1; 13 nucleotides align to TRBD2. In germline, CDR1 is DFQATT, CDR2 SNEGSKA (reference sequence). The CDR3 spans 14 residues. The V and J ends lost 3 bases and 7 bases, in that order; junction bases with no gene match: 3. The CDR3 sequence: CSASRTSGGNEQFF. CDR3 nucleotide sequence: TGCAGTGCTAGTCGGACTAGCGGGGGTAATGAGCAGTTCTTC.

This clonotype was seen only a few times. The chain links TRBV7-2 to TRBJ2-6, with D perhaps TRBD2 (5 bases). The CDR3 contains 13 residues. V was shortened by 5 bases and J by 4 bases, with 6 bases between the two germline ends. Germline V gene sequence: CDR1 SGHTA, CDR2 FQGNSA. The CDR3 bases are TGTGCCAGCAGCCCGGGGGGGGCCAACGTCCTGACTTTC. It yields the protein CASSPGGANVLTF.

The V and J genes are TRBV20-1 and TRBJ2-5; 7 nucleotides match TRBD1. Germline V gives CDR1 DFQATT, CDR2 SNEGSKA (reference sequence). V was clipped by 6 bases and J by 2 bases; unmatched bases: 6. The CDR3 has 13 residues. In nucleotides, the CDR3 is TGCAGTGCCGAATTCAGGGGGCAAGAGACCCAGTACTTC. This codes for CSAEFRGQETQYF.

The chain couples TRBV5-1 to TRBJ1-5; D remains unclear. Germline V CDR1 and CDR2: SGHRS, YFSETQ. V shed 0 bases and J shed 1 base, with 11 bases lying between them. This CDR3 comprises 16 residues. As DNA, the CDR3 is TGCGCCAGCAGCTTGGACGGGGTCGGCAGCAATCAGCCCCAGCATTTT. As protein: CASSLDGVGSNQPQHF.

This clonotype occurred a few times. The genes are TRBV20-1 and TRBJ1-2; TRBD1 matches at 11 bases. The CDR3 has 12 residues. Per germline, CDR1 DFQATT and CDR2 SNEGSKA (reference sequence). V lost 3 bases, J lost 8 bases, and 2 bases stayed unmatched. The CDR3 sequence is CSARGQGGGYTF. The CDR3 DNA reads as TGCAGTGCTAGGGGACAGGGGGGAGGCTACACCTTC.

This clonotype was counted only a few times. This chain connects TRBV7-8 to TRBJ2-1, with 16 bases that match TRBD2. V was clipped by 5 bases and J by 4 bases; unmatched bases: 14. Germline CDR1 is SGHVS and CDR2 is FQNEAQ. The CDR3 extends over 20 amino acids. The CDR3, as DNA: TGTGCCAGCAGCCCCTTGGAGGGACTAGCGGGGGGGCCTTCATACAATGAGCAGTTCTTC. This sequence encodes CASSPLEGLAGGPSYNEQFF.

The rearrangement links TRBV4-3 to TRBJ2-1; D gene uncertain. The CDR3 length is 14 residues. CDR1 is LGHNA, CDR2 YSLEER, per germline. The germline V and J ends were trimmed by 0 bases and 10 bases, with 13 bases remaining between them. The DNA for the CDR3 is TGCGCCAGCAGCCAAGACTACTCTGTGGGGGAGCAGTTCTTC. Translated, it gives CASSQDYSVGEQFF.

This clonotype was observed a handful of times. The rearrangement uses TRBV5-6 and TRBJ1-1, with 7 positions matching TRBD1. Germline V gives CDR1 SGHDT, CDR2 YYEEEE. The CDR3 spans 12 residues. V gave up 0 bases and J gave up 8 bases; unmatched junction bases: 1. The CDR3 DNA reads as TGTGCCAGCAGCTTGGTGACAGGGGAAGCTTTCTTT. Encoded protein: CASSLVTGEAFF.

This clonotype was counted only a few times. The chain's CDR3 is CASSRPGQGAYEQYF. The CDR3 DNA reads TGTGCCAGCTCACGACCGGGACAGGGGGCCTACGAGCAGTACTTC. This chain links TRBV14 with TRBJ2-7, with TRBD1 identical over 11 bases. With 8 bases clipped from V and 2 bases from J, the junction kept 8 bases outside the gene matches. This CDR3 has 15 amino acids. Looked up from germline, CDR1 is SGHDN and CDR2 is FVKESK.

V gene TRBV5-5 combines with J gene TRBJ1-1; D possibly corresponds to TRBD1 (5 bases). V lost 9 bases, J lost 0 bases, and 21 bases lay in between. Germline assignment: CDR1 SGHKS and CDR2 YYEKEE (reference sequence). The CDR3 loop spans 16 amino acids. Here the CDR3 reads CATSPQKTAMNTEAFF. Written as DNA, the CDR3 is TGTGCCACCTCCCCCCAAAAGACAGCCATGAACACTGAAGCTTTCTTT.

V usage is TRBV20-1 and J usage is TRBJ2-3; 8 positions match TRBD2. Germline CDR1 reads DFQATT; CDR2 reads SNEGSKA (reference sequence). V was clipped by 1 base and J by 4 bases; unmatched bases: 7. This CDR3 is built from 15 residues. The CDR3 protein is CSARVTSANPDTQYF. In DNA, the CDR3 is TGCAGTGCTAGAGTGACTAGCGCCAACCCAGATACGCAGTATTTT.

The genes are TRBV12-3 or TRBV12-4 and TRBJ2-7, with D perhaps given as TRBD1 or TRBD2 (5 bases each). The CDR3 has 14 residues. Trimming shortened V by 7 bases and J by 4 bases, and 17 bases separated the two germline ends. Here the CDR3 reads CASNLGPSGYEQYF. CDR3 DNA: TGTGCCAGCAACTTGGGACCCTCTGGATACGAGCAGTACTTC.

The V gene is TRBV5-4, the J gene TRBJ2-5; no clear D gene. V was trimmed by 0 bases and J by 2 bases, leaving 5 bases between them. Germline assignment: CDR1 SGHNT and CDR2 YYREEE (reference sequence). This CDR3 is built from 13 residues. The chain's CDR3 is CASSLARQETQYF. CDR3 DNA: TGTGCCAGCAGCTTGGCGCGGCAAGAGACCCAGTACTTC.

The chain is built from TRBV4-3 and TRBJ1-2, with TRBD1 matching over 9 bases. The junction had 3 bases not matched to a gene; V was cut back by 2 bases and J by 5 bases. The CDR3 covers 14 residues. Germline assignment: CDR1 LGHNA and CDR2 YSLEER. The CDR3 is CASSQRTGDYGYTF. The DNA for the CDR3 is TGCGCCAGCAGCCAAAGGACAGGGGATTATGGCTACACCTTC.